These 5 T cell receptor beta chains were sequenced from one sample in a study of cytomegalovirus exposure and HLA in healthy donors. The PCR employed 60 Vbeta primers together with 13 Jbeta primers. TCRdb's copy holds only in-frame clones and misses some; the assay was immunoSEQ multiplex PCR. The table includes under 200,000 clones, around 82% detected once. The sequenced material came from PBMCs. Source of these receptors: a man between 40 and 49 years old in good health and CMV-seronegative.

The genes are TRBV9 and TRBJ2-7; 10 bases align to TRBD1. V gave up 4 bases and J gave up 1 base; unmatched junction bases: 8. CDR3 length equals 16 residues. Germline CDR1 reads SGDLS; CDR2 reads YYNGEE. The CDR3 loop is CASSPPPGQGSYEQYF. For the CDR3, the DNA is TGTGCCAGCAGCCCCCCCCCGGGACAGGGGTCCTACGAGCAGTACTTC.

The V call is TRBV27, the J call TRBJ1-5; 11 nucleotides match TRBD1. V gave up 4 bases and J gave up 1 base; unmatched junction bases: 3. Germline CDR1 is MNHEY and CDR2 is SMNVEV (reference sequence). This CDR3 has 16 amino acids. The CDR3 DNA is TGTGCCAGCAGTTGGGACAGGGGGGTGAGCAATCAGCCCCAGCATTTT. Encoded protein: CASSWDRGVSNQPQHF.

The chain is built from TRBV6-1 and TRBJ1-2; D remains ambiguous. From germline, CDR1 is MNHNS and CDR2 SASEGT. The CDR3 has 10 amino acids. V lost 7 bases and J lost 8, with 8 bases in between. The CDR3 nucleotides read TGTGCCAGCAATGACGTAGGCTACACCTTC. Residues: CASNDVGYTF.

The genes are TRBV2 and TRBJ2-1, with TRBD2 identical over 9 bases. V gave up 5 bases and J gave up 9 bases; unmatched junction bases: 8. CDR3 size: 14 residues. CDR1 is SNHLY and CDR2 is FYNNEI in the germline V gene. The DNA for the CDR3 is TGTGCCAGCAGTCTCGCGGGGGGGTCGATTGAGCAGTTCTTC. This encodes CASSLAGGSIEQFF.

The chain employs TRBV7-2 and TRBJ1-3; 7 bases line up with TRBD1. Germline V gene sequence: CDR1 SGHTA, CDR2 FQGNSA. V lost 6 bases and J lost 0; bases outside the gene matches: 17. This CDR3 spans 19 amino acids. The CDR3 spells CASSRRDRAYPTSGNTIYF. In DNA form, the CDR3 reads TGTGCCAGCAGTCGCCGGGACAGAGCCTACCCCACCTCTGGAAACACCATATATTTT.